The source of this TCR beta chain is a study of blood T cell repertoires in COVID-19. Across the study: Sources were T cells, B-cell-depleted T cells, or PBMCs; the material itself was cDNA or gDNA.

Repertoires were generated with immunoSEQ multiplex PCR, while TCRdb's copy carries only in-frame clones and drops some. The data contain about 500,000 clones, about nine tenths of them singletons. This clone was picked up a small number of times. Unmatched junction bases numbered 13, after V lost 6 bases and J lost 0 bases. CDR3 length: 18 amino acids. The V gene's germline CDR1 is LNHDA and CDR2 SQIVND (reference sequence). The chain employs TRBV19 and TRBJ2-4; 8 positions agree with TRBD1. Source material: PBMCs or T cells enriched from blood (not recorded which). This TCR derives from a woman aged 18-35 years who had recovered from COVID-19. CDR3 in DNA: TGTGCCAGTAGGACCGGACAGGGATCACCCTTAGCCAAAAACATTCAGTACTTC. Translated: CASRTGQGSPLAKNIQYF.